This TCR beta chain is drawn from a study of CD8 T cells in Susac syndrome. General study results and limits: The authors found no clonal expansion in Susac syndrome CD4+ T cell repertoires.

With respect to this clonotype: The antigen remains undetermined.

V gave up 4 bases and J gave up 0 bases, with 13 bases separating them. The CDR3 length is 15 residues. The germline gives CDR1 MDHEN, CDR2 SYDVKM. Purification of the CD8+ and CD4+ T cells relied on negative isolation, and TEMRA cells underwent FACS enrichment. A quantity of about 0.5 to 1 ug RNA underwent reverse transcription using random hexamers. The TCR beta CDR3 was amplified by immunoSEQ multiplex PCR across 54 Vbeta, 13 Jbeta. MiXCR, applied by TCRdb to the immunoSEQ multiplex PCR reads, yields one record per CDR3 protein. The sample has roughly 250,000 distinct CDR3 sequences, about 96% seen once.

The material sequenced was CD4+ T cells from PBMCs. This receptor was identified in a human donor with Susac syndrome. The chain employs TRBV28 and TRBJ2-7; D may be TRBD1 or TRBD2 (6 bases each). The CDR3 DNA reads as TGTGCCAGCAGTTATCAGGGGAGGAGCTCCTACGAGCAGTACTTC. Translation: CASSYQGRSSYEQYF.